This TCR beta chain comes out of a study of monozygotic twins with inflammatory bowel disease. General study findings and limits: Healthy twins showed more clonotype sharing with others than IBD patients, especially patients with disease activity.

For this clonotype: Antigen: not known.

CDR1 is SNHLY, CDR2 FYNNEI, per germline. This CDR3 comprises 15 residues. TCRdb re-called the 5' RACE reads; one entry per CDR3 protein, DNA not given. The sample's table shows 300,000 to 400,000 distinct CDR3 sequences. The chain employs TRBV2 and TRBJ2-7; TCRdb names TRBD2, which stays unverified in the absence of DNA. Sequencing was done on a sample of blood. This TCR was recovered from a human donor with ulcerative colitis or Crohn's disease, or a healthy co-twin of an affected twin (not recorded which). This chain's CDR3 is CAQTVRTSPTYEQYF.